The text below deals with one T cell receptor (beta chain). These data belong to a study of T cell changes during pregnancy in multiple sclerosis. Libraries were prepared by immunoSEQ multiplex PCR; TCRdb keeps only in-frame clonotypes and omits some of them. The sample lists 45,000 to 60,000 clones; 75% to 95% were seen once. The CDR3 contains 13 residues. V shed 0 bases and J shed 6 bases, with 9 bases lying between them. Germline assignment: CDR1 SGHNT and CDR2 YYREEE (reference sequence). The sequence derives from a female donor in good health, enrolled as a control in a pregnancy study. The rearrangement uses TRBV5-4 and TRBJ2-5; D is unclear. This material consisted of peripheral blood, taken after pregnancy. CDR3: CASSLDTFQTQYF. The CDR3 bases are TGTGCCAGCAGCTTGGACACGTTCCAGACCCAGTACTTC.